The 28 T cell receptor beta chains below were found in one sample sequenced in a study of T cells in localized non-small cell lung cancer. Measured with immunoSEQ multiplex PCR; TCRdb has only the in-frame clones, and not every one. This repertoire shows 850 to 1,300 clones, under 30% found once; its top ten account for around 30%. Sequenced here: normal lung tissue next to the tumor, sampled before any cancer treatment. All receptors derive from a male donor aged 60 or over with stage I lung adenocarcinoma.

The table lists this clone with a few counts. The rearrangement links TRBV2 to TRBJ1-1; D gene unclear. Trimming took 3 bases from V and 9 from J, leaving 11 bases between them. Germline values: CDR1 SNHLY, CDR2 FYNNEI. This CDR3 has 12 residues. CDR3 nucleotides: TGTGCCAGCAGTGAGCGGGGTAGGCAAGCTTTCTTT. The encoded protein is CASSERGRQAFF. Based on the CDR3 plus reference TRBV2 and TRBJ1-1, the full variable domain is EPEVTQTPSHQVTQMGQEVILRCVPISNHLYFYWYRQILGQKVEFLVSFYNNEISEKSEIFDDQFSVERPDGSNFTLKIRSTKLEDSAMYFCASSERGRQAFFGQGTRLTVV.

This clone has only a few counts. The CDR3 DNA reads TGTGCCAGCAGTGATCGGACCAAACCAGATCAGCCCCAGCATTTT. Translating gives CASSDRTKPDQPQHF. The rearrangement uses TRBV6-8 and TRBJ1-5; D unclear. CDR3 length equals 15 residues. In germline, CDR1 is MNHGY, CDR2 SAAAGT. V was clipped by 5 bases and J by 5 bases, with 16 bases between them.

This clone counts as medium-sized. CDR3 nucleotide sequence: TGTGCCAGCAGCCCCTCCGAGAGGAAAAACGAGCAGTACTTC. This translates into CASSPSERKNEQYF. The V call is TRBV11-3, the J call TRBJ2-7; no firm D call. V was clipped by 5 bases and J by 5 bases, with 16 bases between them. The CDR3 has 14 amino acids. From germline, CDR1 is SGHNT and CDR2 YENEEA.

The CDR3 reads CASSPPGLGVDEQYF. CDR3 nucleotides: TGTGCCAGCTCGCCTCCGGGGCTGGGGGTCGACGAGCAGTACTTC. The chain employs TRBV18 and TRBJ2-7; perhaps D is TRBD1 or TRBD2 (5 bases each). This CDR3 has 15 residues. V lost 6 bases and J lost 5, with 20 bases in between. Germline V gene lookup returns CDR1 KGHSH and CDR2 LQKENI.

This clone was detected only a few times. The CDR3 extends 1 residue past the end of the read, so its final part is completed from the germline J gene. This chain links TRBV10-3 with TRBJ2-2; TRBD1 matches 11 bases. Germline V lookup: CDR1 ENHRY, CDR2 SYGVKD. CDR3 length equals 17 residues. Germline trimming cut 2 bases from V and 6 bases from J; bases unmatched to any gene: 8. The CDR3 bases that were read are TGTGCCATCAGTGAGGCGCCGGACAGGGGGCAATCCGGGGAGCTGTTT. This codes for CAISEAPDRGQSGELF. The full CDR3 protein reads CAISEAPDRGQSGELFF.

This rearrangement joins TRBV10-2 to TRBJ1-2; maybe TRBD1 (5 bases). Trimming left V 2 bases short and J 3 bases short, with 7 bases between. Germline CDR1 and CDR2: WSHSY and SAAADI. The CDR3 is 13 residues long. In nucleotides, the CDR3 is TGCGCCAGCAGTGAGCAGGGTGACTATGGCTACACCTTC. Its translation: CASSEQGDYGYTF.

This clone has only a few counts. The chain combines TRBV6-8 with TRBJ1-1; tentative D call: TRBD1 (5 bases). V shed 5 bases and J shed 1 base, with 14 bases lying between them. The CDR3 runs to 15 residues. The germline V gene has CDR1 MNHGY and CDR2 SAAAGT. The CDR3 reads CASSLSAGTNTEAFF. The CDR3 DNA reads as TGTGCCAGCAGTCTATCAGCGGGGACGAACACTGAAGCTTTCTTT.

The rearrangement joins TRBV19 to TRBJ1-6; possible D gene TRBD1, 6 bases. The germline V gene encodes CDR1 LNHDA and CDR2 SQIVND (reference sequence). The CDR3 has 15 residues. Between the trimmed V and J ends, which lost 5 bases and 7 bases, there was a span of 15 bases. CDR3 loop: CASSETGTINSPLHF. For the CDR3, the DNA is TGTGCCAGTAGTGAAACCGGGACAATAAATTCACCCCTCCACTTT. Looking up the rest from reference TRBV19 and TRBJ1-6 gives the full variable domain: DGGITQSPKYLFRKEGQNVTLSCEQNLNHDAMYWYRQDPGQGLRLIYYSQIVNDFQKGDIAEGYSVSREKKESFPLTVTSAQKNPTAFYLCASSETGTINSPLHFGNGTRLTVT.

This clone counts as large (0.1 to 1%). The chain is built from TRBV14 and TRBJ2-3, with 8 bases aligning to TRBD1. The CDR3 is made up of 15 amino acids. Germline V gene data show CDR1 as SGHDN and CDR2 as FVKESK. V was clipped by 4 bases and J by 0 bases; unmatched bases: 3. The CDR3 reads CASSPRDRSTDTQYF. The CDR3 bases are TGTGCCAGCAGCCCCCGGGACAGGAGCACAGATACGCAGTATTTT. Together with reference TRBV14 and TRBJ2-3, the CDR3 gives the full variable domain: EAGVTQFPSHSVIEKGQTVTLRCDPISGHDNLYWYRRVMGKEIKFLLHFVKESKQDESGMPNNRFLAERTGGTYSTLKVQPAELEDSGVYFCASSPRDRSTDTQYFGPGTRLTVL.

DNA for the CDR3: TGTGCCAGTAGTATTGGTCCAGGTGGGCATCAGCCCCAGCATTTT. It encodes CASSIGPGGHQPQHF. The chain employs TRBV19 and TRBJ1-5; no clear D. Trimming removed 3 bases at V and 5 bases at J, with 14 bases between. CDR1 and CDR2 (germline): LNHDA, SQIVND (reference sequence). The CDR3 contains 15 residues.

The sample holds a few counts of this clone. This chain joins TRBV30 and TRBJ2-1, with 7 bases identical to TRBD2. Germline trimming cut 3 bases from V and 7 bases from J; bases unmatched to any gene: 6. Germline lookup yields CDR1 GTSNPN and CDR2 SVGIG (reference sequence). The CDR3 length is 13 residues. As DNA, the CDR3 is TGTGCCTGGAGGAGGCAGGGACTAAATGAGCAGTTCTTC. Its translation: CAWRRQGLNEQFF.

The V call is TRBV19, the J call TRBJ2-7; D gene unclear. V gave up 3 bases and J gave up 2 bases, with 17 bases separating them. Germline CDR1 and CDR2: LNHDA and SQIVND (reference sequence). This CDR3 is 16 amino acids long. The CDR3 protein is CASSMMPQVTTYEQYF. DNA for the CDR3: TGTGCCAGTAGTATGATGCCCCAGGTTACAACCTACGAGCAGTACTTC.

In this sample, this clone is large. V is TRBV11-3 and J is TRBJ2-6, with D possibly matching TRBD1 (6 bases). CDR3 size: 15 residues. V was clipped by 3 bases and J by 3 bases, with 9 bases between them. Germline lookup yields CDR1 SGHNT and CDR2 YENEEA. The CDR3 loop reads CASSFVRGGANVLTF. In DNA form, the CDR3 reads TGTGCCAGCAGCTTTGTCAGGGGTGGGGCCAACGTCCTGACTTTC.

This clone appeared a few times. The CDR3 bases are TGTGCCAGCAGCTTCCCTGACTCGCGCGGCATGGGAATAGAGACCCAGTACTTC. Translated: CASSFPDSRGMGIETQYF. V and J are TRBV7-8 and TRBJ2-5; no clear D gene. The germline gives CDR1 SGHVS, CDR2 FQNEAQ. The V end lost 3 bases, the J end lost 4 bases, and 24 bases lay between the germline ends. The CDR3 sequence is 18 residues long.

This clone was detected only a few times. This chain links TRBV4-1 with TRBJ1-2; D is unclear. The CDR3 covers 13 residues. Trimming took off 0 bases at V and 5 bases at J, with 7 bases between the two ends. Per the germline V gene, CDR1 is MGHRA and CDR2 is YSYEKL. In DNA form, the CDR3 reads TGCGCCAGCAGCCAAGAGGGAGGGTATGGCTACACCTTC. Amino acids: CASSQEGGYGYTF.

The chain joins TRBV28 to TRBJ2-5; the D is unclear. The V gene's germline CDR1 is MDHEN and CDR2 SYDVKM. The CDR3 length is 13 residues. Trimming stripped 10 bases from V and 0 bases from J, with 12 bases between. CDR3 coding DNA: TGTGCCACCCACGAGGAGTACCAAGAGACCCAGTACTTC. It translates to CATHEEYQETQYF.

The chain is built from TRBV6-8 and TRBJ2-2, with a tentative D call TRBD1 (6 bases). Germline lookup yields CDR1 MNHGY and CDR2 SAAAGT. This CDR3 is built from 16 residues. Deletions cut 4 bases from V and 6 bases from J, with 18 bases between. This chain's CDR3 is CASSSRGGQVAGELFF. CDR3 in DNA: TGTGCCAGCAGTTCCCGTGGGGGCCAGGTCGCCGGGGAGCTGTTTTTT.

This clone was detected only once. The V and J genes are TRBV22-1 and TRBJ2-6; the D call TRBD2 from the table was never checked on the DNA. TRBV22-1 has pseudogene status. This CDR3 region has 18 residues. The CDR3 loop is CPGRGKRSEQSRANVLTF. The CDR3 DNA reads TGTCCTGGGAGAGGCAAGAGAAGCGAACAAAGTCGGGCCAACGTCCTGACTTTC.

CDR3 residues: CASSQEILAGVTSSYNEQFF. Written as DNA, the CDR3 is TGCGCCAGCAGCCAAGAAATTCTAGCGGGGGTCACCAGCTCCTACAATGAGCAGTTCTTC. The V gene is TRBV23-1, the J gene TRBJ2-1, with 10 positions matching TRBD2. TRBV23-1 is placed among ORFs of uncertain function. The CDR3 is 20 amino acids. The V and J ends lost 6 bases and 0 bases, in that order; junction bases with no gene match: 17.

This clone was picked up a small number of times. This chain uses TRBV9 with TRBJ1-5, with TRBD1 identical over 8 bases. V gave up 7 bases and J gave up 4 bases; unmatched junction bases: 16. In germline, CDR1 is SGDLS, CDR2 YYNGEE. This CDR3 is 17 amino acids long. CDR3 in DNA: TGTGCCAGCCTCATTCGCGTGAAGACAGGGGAGAATCAGCCCCAGCATTTT. Translating gives CASLIRVKTGENQPQHF.

V and J are TRBV18 and TRBJ2-1, with TRBD1 identical over 8 bases. CDR3 size: 15 residues. V was clipped by 6 bases and J by 7 bases; unmatched bases: 11. Germline V CDR1 and CDR2: KGHSH, LQKENI. This CDR3 is CASSRVGQGQNEQFF. The CDR3 region has the DNA TGTGCCAGCTCGAGAGTAGGACAGGGACAAAATGAGCAGTTCTTC.

This chain links TRBV30 with TRBJ2-2; D gene ambiguous. The CDR3 has 13 residues. Germline CDR1 is GTSNPN and CDR2 is SVGIG (reference sequence). V was pared by 1 base and J by 2 bases, with 5 bases between. The CDR3 is CAWSEGNTGELFF. The CDR3 DNA reads TGTGCCTGGAGTGAGGGAAACACCGGGGAGCTGTTTTTT.

Relative to its sample, this clone is medium-sized. This chain uses TRBV11-3 with TRBJ1-4, with 10 bases fitting TRBD1. This CDR3 is 15 amino acids long. CDR1 is SGHNT and CDR2 is YENEEA in the germline V gene. V shed 5 bases and J 7 bases; nucleotides not matched to a gene: 7. The CDR3 DNA follows: TGTGCCAGCAGCCCGACAGGGGGCGTGAGTGAAAAACTGTTTTTT. Protein sequence: CASSPTGGVSEKLFF.

The chain carries TRBV5-1 and TRBJ2-6, with 8 nucleotides matching TRBD1. Unmatched junction bases numbered 6, after V lost 7 bases and J lost 0 bases. CDR1 is SGHRS, CDR2 YFSETQ, per germline. The CDR3 spans 16 residues. The CDR3 protein is CASATGGNSGANVLTF. The CDR3 DNA sequence: TGCGCCAGCGCAACAGGGGGGAACTCTGGGGCCAACGTCCTGACTTTC.

The chain couples TRBV18 to TRBJ2-5; a weak D match, TRBD2 (5 bases). Germline V gene sequence: CDR1 KGHSH, CDR2 LQKENI. Between the trimmed V and J ends, which lost 3 bases and 3 bases, there was a span of 5 bases. The CDR3 is made up of 12 amino acids. In DNA, the CDR3 is TGTGCCAGCTCACCGGAGGAAGAGACCCAGTACTTC. It is translated as CASSPEEETQYF.

V gene TRBV9 combines with J gene TRBJ2-1; TRBD1 aligns across 7 bases. The length of the CDR3 is 12 residues. Germline CDR1 and CDR2: SGDLS and YYNGEE. With V trimmed by 4 bases and J by 9 bases, 4 bases remained unmatched. In nucleotides, the CDR3 is TGTGCCAGCAGCCAGGACAGGTTTGAGCAGTTCTTC. This gives the protein CASSQDRFEQFF. Full variable domain (outside the CDR3, taken from reference TRBV9 and TRBJ2-1): DSGVTQTPKHLITATGQRVTLRCSPRSGDLSVYWYQQSLDQGLQFLIQYYNGEERAKGNILERFSAQQFPDLHSELNLSSLELGDSALYFCASSQDRFEQFFGPGTRLTVL.

This clone counts as medium-sized (0.01 to 0.1%). At one end, the junction sequence differs from germline, possibly due to a read error. The rearrangement joins TRBV6-8 to TRBJ2-3; 7 positions match TRBD1. The V gene's germline CDR1 is MNHGY and CDR2 SAAAGT. The CDR3 covers 16 residues. As DNA, the CDR3 is TGTGCCATCAGTAATGCCCGGGACAGCAGCACAGATACGCAGTATTTT. As protein: CAISNARDSSTDTQYF.

The table lists this clone with a few counts. CDR3 nucleotides: TGTGCCAGCAGCTCCCGGACGGATAACACTGAAGCTTTCTTT. As protein: CASSSRTDNTEAFF. The J gene is TRBJ1-1, the V gene TRBV11-3; D gene ambiguous. CDR3 length: 14 amino acids. Trimming removed 4 bases from V and 2 bases from J, with 11 bases in between. Germline V gene data show CDR1 as SGHNT and CDR2 as YENEEA.